This paragraph covers one TCR beta chain sequence. The data are from a study of technical replicates of blood from several donors. The germline V gene encodes CDR1 SQVTM and CDR2 ANQGSEA. This CDR3 comprises 13 residues. Sequenced by immunoSEQ multiplex PCR; TCRdb stores in-frame clones only, minus some. The sample includes tens of thousands of clones, 93% of them seen just once. The receptor was isolated from a human donor in good health. The sequencing sample was made of T cells isolated from PBMCs. The chain employs TRBV29-1 and TRBJ2-7, with D perhaps matching TRBD2 (7 bases). This chain's CDR3 is CSGRGESNYEQYF. Written as DNA, the CDR3 is TGCAGTGGGAGGGGGGAGTCAAACTACGAGCAGTACTTC.